Here is one T cell receptor beta chain with its context. The clone's antigen remains unknown. Qualities for individual bases were not recorded, and no much larger clone is one base off. These data belong to a study of blood T cells in healthy people across ages (dated by TCRdb to between 2014 and 2016). About the full investigation: In model experiments, roughly one uniquely barcoded TCR beta cDNA molecule per two T cells was captured by template switching. Using the same blood draw, the study looked at two additional independent replicas of 1 million unique cDNA reads for two donors, one aged 18 to 30 and the other aged 80 or older. Four age groups were formed from the donors: young (average 16 years), middle-aged (around 39), aged (over 55) and long-lived (82). The study measured age-related changes in TCR beta repertoire diversity using deep sequencing normalized with unique cDNA molecular identifiers. Donors of different ages were randomly distributed across sequencing lanes to avoid experimental bias.

Systemically healthy Caucasian individuals from Russia, some 40 in total and aged 6 to 90 years, were included as donors. Each donor gave ten milliliters of peripheral blood, collected into EDTA-treated Vacutainer tubes. Ficoll-Paque density-gradient centrifugation was used to isolate PBMCs, with at least 7 million per sample. Trizol reagent was used to extract total RNA from the PBMCs, yielding at least 5.5 micrograms per sample. Naive CD45RAhigh/CD27high T cell percentages were measured by flow cytometry on a PBMC aliquot from every donor. Receptor amplification or capture employed 5' RACE. The instrument was an Illumina HiSeq 2500. A second PCR of about 7 to 12 cycles was run with a J-beta primer mix and a sample-barcoded 5' primer. A unique molecular identifier was introduced onto each TCR beta cDNA molecule by a template-switch 5' adaptor carrying 12 random nucleotides. At least 2.5 million CDR3-containing paired-end reads were obtained from each sample. First-strand cDNA synthesis was performed from all RNA using the Mint cDNA synthesis kit, with priming by a TRBC-specific oligonucleotide. Following uracil-DNA glycosylase treatment, all cDNA underwent a first 18-cycle PCR with the universal primers M1SS and BC2_uni_R. In the paper's pipeline: Each sample was normalized by randomly selecting 1 million high-quality reads, each carrying a distinct molecular identifier. Reads sharing molecular identifiers were discarded rather than binned into consensus sequences. MiTCR, run with a Q25 quality threshold and the strictest error-elimination algorithm, handled CDR3 identification, clonotype clustering and error correction. A nonparametric unseen species model with Euler transformation was used to estimate lower-bound total TCR beta diversity. TCRdb ran its own pipeline on the public reads, namely fastp trimming at Q25 and MiXCR clone calling, and kept in-frame beta chains. Rows merge per CDR3 protein into single entries with the most common DNA and genes. TCRdb, rather than the study authors, made the V and J calls. The sample has over a million distinct CDR3 sequences on record, 59% of them singletons. Roughly 7% of the sample is held by the ten biggest clonotypes.

From the germline V gene, CDR1 is SGHVS and CDR2 is FQNEAQ. The V and J ends are trimmed by 0 bases and 0 bases, leaving 18 bases between them. From cysteine to phenylalanine, the CDR3 is 20 amino acids long. The CDR3 DNA has 60 bases and is translated from base 1. General study outcomes and caveats: The long-lived group showed more naive CD4+ T cells, fewer expanded clones and increased TCR diversity than the aged group, suggesting age selection. Observed TCR beta diversity correlated strongly with the percentage of naive T cells measured by flow cytometry. The CMV infection status of donors was not known, potentially confounding age-related changes in expanded clonotypes. Total diversity estimates from one million sequenced T cells were considered lower bounds and underestimates. As age increased, observed TCR beta diversity per million T cells dropped in a roughly linear way, and a significant reduction was already evident by age around 41. Conclusive comparison of naive and antigen-experienced compartments was prevented by the profiling of bulk unsorted PBMCs.

The sequence links TRBV7-8 to TRBJ2-6; the D gene is unclear. The sequence was collected from a man younger than 30 in good health. The material sequenced was blood. For the CDR3, the sequence is CASSLAIRETQSSGANVLTF. The DNA reads as follows: TGTGCCAGCAGCTTAGCGATCCGTGAAACTCAGAGCTCTGGGGCCAACGTCCTGACTTTC.